This TCR beta chain was sequenced for a study of CD4 and CD8 cells across lung adenocarcinoma regions. Using its own MiXCR run on the PCR reads, TCRdb lists one record per CDR3 protein. The sample carries 3,000 to 4,000 distinct CDR3 sequences, 55% to 75% recorded once. This clonotype was sampled from a male donor with lung adenocarcinoma. The CD4 and CD8 labels of this study may be unreliable. Input material: CD4+ T cells from the margin of a lung tumor.

This CDR3 is CASSLGPRYEQYF. For the CDR3, the DNA is TGTGCCAGCAGCTTAGGACCTCGCTACGAGCAGTACTTC. V usage is TRBV11-2 and J usage is TRBJ2-7, with D unclear. Trimming removed 1 base at V and 3 bases at J, with 7 bases between. The CDR3 length is 13 residues. Germline-derived CDR1 and CDR2 are SGHAT and FQNNGV.